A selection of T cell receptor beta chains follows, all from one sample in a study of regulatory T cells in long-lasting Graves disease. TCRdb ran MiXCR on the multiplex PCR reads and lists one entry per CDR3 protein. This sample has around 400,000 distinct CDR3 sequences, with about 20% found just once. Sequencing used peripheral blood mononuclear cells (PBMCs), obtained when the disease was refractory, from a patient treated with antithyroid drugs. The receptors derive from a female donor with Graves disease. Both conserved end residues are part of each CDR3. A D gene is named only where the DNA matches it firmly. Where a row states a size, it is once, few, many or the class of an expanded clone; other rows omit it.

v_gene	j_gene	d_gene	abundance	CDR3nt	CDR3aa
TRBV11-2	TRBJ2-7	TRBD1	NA	TGTGCCAGCAGCTTAGGGGAACAGGGGTTTAGCAACTGGAGATACGAGCAGTACTTC	CASSLGEQGFSNWRYEQYF
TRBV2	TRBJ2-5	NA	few	TGTGCCAGCAGTTCCGGGACATGGGAGACCCAGTACTTC	CASSSGTWETQYF
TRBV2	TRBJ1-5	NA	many	TGTGCCAGCAGGGACGGACCGACGCGCAATCAGCCCCAGCATTTT	CASRDGPTRNQPQHF
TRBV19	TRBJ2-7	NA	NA	TGTGCCAGTAGTATCCGTAACGGACCCGAGTCTTACGAGCAGTACTTC	CASSIRNGPESYEQYF
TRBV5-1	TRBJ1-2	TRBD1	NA	TGCGCCAGCAGCCCTGGGACAGGGCTAGGATATGGCTACACCTTC	CASSPGTGLGYGYTF
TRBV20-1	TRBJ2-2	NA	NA	TGCAGTGCTAGAGAGCCGGGAGTAGCCGGGGAGCTGTTTTTT	CSAREPGVAGELFF
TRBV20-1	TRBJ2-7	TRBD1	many	TGCAGTGCTCCTGACCGGGACAGGGCCTACGAGCAGTACTTC	CSAPDRDRAYEQYF
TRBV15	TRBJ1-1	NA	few	TGTGCCACCAGCAGAGTAAAGGGACGCACTGAAGCTTTCTTT	CATSRVKGRTEAFF
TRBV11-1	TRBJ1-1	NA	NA	TGTGCCAGCAGCTTGTTGCGGCTTACGAACACTGAAGCTTTCTTT	CASSLLRLTNTEAFF
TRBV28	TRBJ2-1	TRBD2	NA	TGTGCCAGCAAAAAGGGACTAGGGGCCTACAATGAGCAGTTCTTC	CASKKGLGAYNEQFF
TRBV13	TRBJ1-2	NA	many	TGTGCCAGCAGCTTAAGTCGTCTCAATCGTGGCTACACCTTC	CASSLSRLNRGYTF
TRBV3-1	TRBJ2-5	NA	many	TGTGCCAGCAGCCATGACGAGACCCAGTACTTC	CASSHDETQYF
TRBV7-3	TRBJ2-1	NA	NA	TGTGCCAGCAGTTTCGGGGGGCTAGGTCCCAATGAGCAGTTCTTC	CASSFGGLGPNEQFF
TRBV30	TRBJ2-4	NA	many	TGTGCCTGGAGGGGGGGCGGAGGGGCCAAAAACATTCAGTACTTC	CAWRGGGGAKNIQYF
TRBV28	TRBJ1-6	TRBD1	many	TGTGCCAGCAGCCAAAACAGGGGACTATCGGTTAATTCACCCCTCCACTTT	CASSQNRGLSVNSPLHF
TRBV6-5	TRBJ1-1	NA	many	TGTGCCAGCAGTTACTTGGGCCTTGCTAACACTGAAGCTTTCTTT	CASSYLGLANTEAFF
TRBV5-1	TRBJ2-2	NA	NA	TGCGCCAGCAGTTCCCATGGCGGGGAGCTGTTTTTT	CASSSHGGELFF
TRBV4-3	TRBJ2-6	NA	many	TGCGCCAGCAGCCAAGATGAGGGTACCGGGGCCAACGTCCTGACTTTC	CASSQDEGTGANVLTF
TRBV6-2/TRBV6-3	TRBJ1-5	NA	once	TGTGCCAGCAGTTACGGCGCCAGCCTCAATCAGCCCCAGCATTTT	CASSYGASLNQPQHF
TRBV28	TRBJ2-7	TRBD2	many	TGTGCCAGCAGCCGCAGGGCGGGAGCTCACGAGCAGTACTTC	CASSRRAGAHEQYF
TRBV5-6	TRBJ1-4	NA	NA	TGTGCCAGCAGCTTGTATGGGTCGGCCTCTGAAAAACTGTTTTTT	CASSLYGSASEKLFF
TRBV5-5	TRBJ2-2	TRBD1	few	TGTGCCAGCAGCTATATTTTACAGGGGCTGAACACCGGGGAGCTGTTTTTT	CASSYILQGLNTGELFF
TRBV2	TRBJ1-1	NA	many	TGTGCCAGCTGTCCTACAGCGAACACTGAAGCTTTCTTT	CASCPTANTEAFF
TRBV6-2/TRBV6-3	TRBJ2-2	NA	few	TGTGCCAGCAGTTACTCGATTGTGACCGGGGAGCTGTTTTTT	CASSYSIVTGELFF
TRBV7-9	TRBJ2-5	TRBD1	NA	TGTGCCAGCAGCTCACTACAGGGGGCCCAAGAGACCCAGTACTTC	CASSSLQGAQETQYF
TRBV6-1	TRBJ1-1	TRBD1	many	TGTGCCAGCGAAAGCTACAGGGGGGACAAGGACCAGAACACTGAAGCTTTCTTT	CASESYRGDKDQNTEAFF
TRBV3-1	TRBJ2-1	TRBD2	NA	TGTGCCAGCAGCCAAGGCCCCCCGGGACTAGCTCACTCCTACAATGAGCAGTTCTTC	CASSQGPPGLAHSYNEQFF
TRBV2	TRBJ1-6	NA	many	TGTGCCAGCAGTGAAGGGGATGTCGGTTCACCCCTCCACTTT	CASSEGDVGSPLHF
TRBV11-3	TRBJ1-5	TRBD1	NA	TGTGCCAGCAGCAACTACGCCGGGACAGGGAACCTTGGCCTCAATCAGCCCCAGCATTTT	CASSNYAGTGNLGLNQPQHF
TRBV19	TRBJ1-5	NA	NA	TGTGCCAGTAGTGGGGGCGCGGATAGACAGCCCCAGCATTTT	CASSGGADRQPQHF
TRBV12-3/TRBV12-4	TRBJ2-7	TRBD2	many	TGTGCCAGCAGTCCAGGGACTAGCGGGAGATACGAGCAGTACTTC	CASSPGTSGRYEQYF
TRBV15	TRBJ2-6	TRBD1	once	TGTGCCACCAGCAGGGGACAGGGCCCCTCTGGGGCCAACGTCCTGACTTTC	CATSRGQGPSGANVLTF
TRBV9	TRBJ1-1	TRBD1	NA	TGTGCCAGCAGCGCGGACAGGGGGATACTGAACACTGAAGCTTTCTTT	CASSADRGILNTEAFF
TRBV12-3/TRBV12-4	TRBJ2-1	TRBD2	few	TGTGCCAGCAGTTTGATCGGGACTAGCGGGAGGAATGAGCAGTTCTTC	CASSLIGTSGRNEQFF
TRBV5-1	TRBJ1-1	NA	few	TGCGCCAGCAGCACGGGGGCCAGGAGGACTGAAGCTTTCTTT	CASSTGARRTEAFF
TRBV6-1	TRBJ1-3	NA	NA	TGTGCCACCTCCTCTTGGGATTTCTCTGGAAACACCATATATTTT	CATSSWDFSGNTIYF
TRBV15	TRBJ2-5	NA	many	TGTGCCACCAGCATGGCTCTTACAGAGACCCAGTACTTC	CATSMALTETQYF
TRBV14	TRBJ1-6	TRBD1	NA	TGTGCCAGCAGCCAAGATGGCACAGGGGTTAATTCACCCCTCCACTTT	CASSQDGTGVNSPLHF
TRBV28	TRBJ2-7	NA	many	TGTGCCAGCAGATCTTACTACGAGCAGTACTTC	CASRSYYEQYF
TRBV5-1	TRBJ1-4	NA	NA	TGTGCCAGCAGCCCCACCGGGACCTCTGAAAAACTGTTTTTT	CASSPTGTSEKLFF
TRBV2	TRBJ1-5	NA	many	TGTGCCAGCAGTGTGATGAATACCAATCAGCCCCAGCATTTT	CASSVMNTNQPQHF
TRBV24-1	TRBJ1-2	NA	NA	TGTGCCACCAGTGACAGACAGTCAAACTATGGCTACACCTTC	CATSDRQSNYGYTF
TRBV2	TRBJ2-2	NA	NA	TGTGCCAGCGCGCGGATGAACACCGGGGAGCTGTTTTTT	CASARMNTGELFF
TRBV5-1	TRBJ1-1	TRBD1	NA	TGCGCCAGCAGCCTGGGACAGGCGGGTGAAGCTTTCTTT	CASSLGQAGEAFF
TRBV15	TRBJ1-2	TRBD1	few	TGTGCCACCAGCAGAGGACAGGGGGCGGATGGCTACACCTTC	CATSRGQGADGYTF
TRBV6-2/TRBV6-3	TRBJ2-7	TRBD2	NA	TGTGCCAGCAGCGTAGCGGGGTACTCCTACGAGCAGTACTTC	CASSVAGYSYEQYF
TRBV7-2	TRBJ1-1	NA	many	TGTGCCAGCACACGGAGGGGTATGAACACTGAAGCTTTCTTT	CASTRRGMNTEAFF
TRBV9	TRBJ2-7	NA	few	TGTGCCAGCAGCGTGGACCCCGACACCTACGAGCAGTACTTC	CASSVDPDTYEQYF
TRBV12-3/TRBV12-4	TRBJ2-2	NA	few	TGTGCCAGCATCCCGTCACAGGGTCCTACCACCGGGGAGCTGTTTTTT	CASIPSQGPTTGELFF
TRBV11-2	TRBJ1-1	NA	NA	TGTGCCAGCAGCTCCAGGGTAGCCACTGAAGCTTTCTTT	CASSSRVATEAFF
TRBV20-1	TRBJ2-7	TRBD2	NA	TGCAGTGCTCAAACCGGGACTAGCGCTTCCGAGCAGTACTTC	CSAQTGTSASEQYF
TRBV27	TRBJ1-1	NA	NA	TGTGCCAGCAGTTTAACAGTTACCATGAACACTGAAGCTTTCTTT	CASSLTVTMNTEAFF
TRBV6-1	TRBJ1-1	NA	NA	TGTGCCAGCAGTCACAGGTTTGACACTGAAGCTTTCTTT	CASSHRFDTEAFF
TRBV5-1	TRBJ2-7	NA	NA	TGCGCCAGCAGCCTGAGTAACTCCTACGAGCAGTACTTC	CASSLSNSYEQYF
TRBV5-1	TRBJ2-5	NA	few	TGCGCCAGCAGCTTGGGGACAGATGAGACCCAGTACTTC	CASSLGTDETQYF
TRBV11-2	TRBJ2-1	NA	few	TGTGCCAGCACGCGGTCCTACAATGAGCAGTTCTTC	CASTRSYNEQFF
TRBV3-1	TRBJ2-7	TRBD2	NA	TGTGCCAGCAGCCGCCAACTAGCGAGCCACGAGCAGTACTTC	CASSRQLASHEQYF
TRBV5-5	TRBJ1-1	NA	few	TGTGCCAGCAGCTTCGGGAGAATGAACACTGAAGCTTTCTTT	CASSFGRMNTEAFF
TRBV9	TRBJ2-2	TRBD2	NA	TGTGCCAGCAGCGTTTGGCGGGAGGGGAACACCGGGGAGCTGTTTTTT	CASSVWREGNTGELFF
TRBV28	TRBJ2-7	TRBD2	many	TGTGCCAGCAGTTTATTTCGGGAGGGCCGAGGCGAGCAGTACTTC	CASSLFREGRGEQYF